This record concerns one T cell receptor beta chain sequence. The antigen is unknown. This specimen belongs to a study of T cell responses to AZD1222 COVID-19 vaccine. Study observations and caveats: Spike-specific TCR breadth and depth rose after two AZD1222 doses. Repertoires were obtained only post-peak T cell response. Within unmutated variant regions lay the reported targets of nearly half of spike-specific TCRs.

Germline trimming cut 3 bases from V and 5 bases from J; bases unmatched to any gene: 7. Germline loops: CDR1 DFQATT, CDR2 SNEGSKA (reference sequence). This CDR3 has 14 amino acids. The table came from immunoSEQ multiplex PCR; TCRdb's copy has only in-frame clones and leaves some out. The sample has 100,000 or so clones, 85% to 90% seen once; the top ten hold less than 3%. This TCR derives from an adult in good health. V gene TRBV20-1 combines with J gene TRBJ1-1, with TRBD1 matching over 9 bases. This specimen consisted of peripheral blood, obtained on day 0 of AZD1222 vaccination. The CDR3 is CSASGTGRDTEAFF. The CDR3 region has the DNA TGCAGTGCTAGTGGGACAGGGCGGGATACTGAAGCTTTCTTT.